These T cell receptor beta chains were read from a single sample in a study of cytomegalovirus exposure and HLA in healthy donors. Libraries were prepared by immunoSEQ multiplex PCR; TCRdb keeps only in-frame clonotypes and omits some of them. This table has about 160,000 clones, 87% appearing once. The sequencing input was PBMCs. These receptors were collected from a woman aged 30 to 39 in good health and CMV-seronegative. Each CDR3 is given with its conserved first and last residue. The D gene is left open where the match is weak. Not every row has a clone size; where given, it reads once, few, many or a size class.

>-|TRBJ2-7|TRBV2|-
TGTGCCAGCAGGGACAGAACATACGAGCAGTACTTC
CASRDRTYEQYF
>-|TRBJ2-1|TRBV4-3|TRBD2
TGCGCCAGCAGCCAAGACTGGAATAGCGGGGCCTACAATGAGCAGTTCTTC
CASSQDWNSGAYNEQFF
>-|TRBJ2-3|TRBV28|-
TGTGCCAGCAGTTTAATACTCGGACTCGTCCCCATGCCCGGCACAGATACGCAGTATTTT
CASSLILGLVPMPGTDTQYF
>-|TRBJ2-3|TRBV9|TRBD2
TGTGCCAGCAGCGTAGATTCGGGACTAGCGGGGTTAGATACGCAGTATTTT
CASSVDSGLAGLDTQYF
>-|TRBJ2-3|TRBV4-1|-
TGCGCCAGCAGCCAAGTTGATGCGTTCACAGATACGCAGTATTTT
CASSQVDAFTDTQYF
>-|TRBJ1-2|TRBV19|-
TGTGCCAGTAGTCCCACCCGGGGGGGTTCGAGGTATGGCTACACCTTC
CASSPTRGGSRYGYTF
>-|TRBJ1-5|TRBV18|-
TGTGCCAGCTCACCAACAACCCAGGGCAATCAGCCCCAGCATTTT
CASSPTTQGNQPQHF
>-|TRBJ2-7|TRBV28|-
TGTGCCAGCAGTTTTCAGTACTACGAGCAGTACTTC
CASSFQYYEQYF
>once|TRBJ1-2|TRBV19|TRBD1
TGTGCGAGGGGGGACAGGGAACAGTATGGCTACACCTTC
CARGDREQYGYTF
>-|TRBJ2-1|TRBV7-2|-
TGTGCCAGCAGCTTGGGGGACTCCCCCGCAGGGGAGCAGTTCTTC
CASSLGDSPAGEQFF